What follows describes a single T cell receptor (beta chain). It has no known antigen specificity. Base qualities are not provided; no much larger clone lies one nucleotide away. This entry belongs to a study of T cells in localized non-small cell lung cancer (TCRdb year 2020). A note on the overall study: Comparing tumors with uninvolved tumor-adjacent lungs, the study looked at the T cell repertoires of about 240 patients with early-stage NSCLC. The cohort was made up of approximately 250 treatment-naive NSCLC patients whose localized lung tumors had been resected. Of the NSCLC patients, over 120 were male and 107 were female, and the mean age was approximately 66 years.

The immunoSEQ Assay was used to sequence TCR beta CDR3 regions from DNA. In the original analysis: To compute T cell density, TCR beta template counts were normalized to usable DNA, which was estimated by amplifying housekeeping genes. Richness was estimated using the preseqR package, with extrapolation to 400,000 templates for PBMC samples and to 120,000 templates for tissue samples. Clonality was calculated as one minus Pielou's evenness. Tissue-enriched TCRs were identified through differential abundance testing performed on productive amino-acid clonotypes, with a minimum total count of 5 and an alpha of 0.1. Repertoire overlap between compartments was quantified with the Jaccard Index and Morisita Overlap Index. GLIPH grouped TCR beta CDR3s together with public tetramer-defined viral CDR3s, and a viral motif had to include at least three viral sequences and also show V-gene enrichment. In its TCRdb copy, this immuneACCESS table keeps in-frame sequences only and misses some clones. Where compared with another copy, unresolved V genes explain less than half of these, and the others have no known cause. V and J calls and clone size are those listed in that table; D and trimming were worked out from the DNA. A total of tens of thousands of clones appear in this sample, less than 95% of them only once. Around 11% of the sample rests with the top ten.

The paper as a whole reports these results and caveats: Because multi-region tumor sequencing was not performed, intratumor heterogeneity could not be ruled out. Longer overall survival was associated with higher blood T cell density, whereas shorter survival was associated with higher adjacent-lung clonality. Because the study design was exploratory, TCR variables were selected using unadjusted p-values without false-discovery rate correction. Uninvolved tumor-adjacent lung showed the highest T cell clonality, higher than tumor, which suggests more focused antigenic responses in the adjacent lung. A median of approximately 53 of the top 100 tumor clones turned up in the paired uninvolved adjacent lung, and approximately 30 of those clones also ranked among the top 100 of that same adjacent lung.

Per the germline V gene, MNHNS is the CDR1 and SASEGT is the CDR2. The germline V end is reduced by 7 bases and the J end by 9 bases; junction bases left unmatched: 9. Spanning cysteine to phenylalanine, the CDR3 consists of 14 amino acids. Only CDR3 DNA is held: 42 bases, read in frame from base 1. At diagnosis, peripheral blood, uninvolved tumor-adjacent lung and tumor were collected and stored as a combination of fresh-frozen and FFPE material. For TCR repertoire profiling, blood samples were analyzed as peripheral blood mononuclear cells. The V and J genes are TRBV6-1 and TRBJ2-2, and 9 bases in between align with TRBD2. The receptor's source is an older female donor with stage II lung adenocarcinoma. The sample was peripheral blood mononuclear cells, taken before any cancer treatment. For the CDR3, the sequence is CASTLSGGIRELFF. The nucleotide sequence reads TGTGCCAGCACCCTCAGCGGGGGGATACGGGAGCTGTTTTTT.